This entry describes one T cell receptor beta chain. With 0 bases removed from V and 4 bases from J, the gap between germline ends came to 10 bases. The CDR3 has 15 amino acids. In germline, CDR1 is SGHTA, CDR2 FQGNSA. These data originate in a study of shared clonotypes between healthy human individuals. CD45RO-negative, CCR7-positively selected cells formed the naive CD8 fraction, excluding terminally differentiated effector memory CD45RA+ cells. Here immunoSEQ multiplex PCR was the method, and the copy in TCRdb shows in-frame clones only, minus some. In the table there are under 1 million clones, 80% to 95% of which are singletons.

The specimen was naive CD8+ T cells sorted from blood. V gene TRBV7-2 combines with J gene TRBJ1-5; no firm D call. This TCR derives from a man aged 25 to 45 in good health. In DNA form, the CDR3 reads TGTGCCAGCAGCTTAGCGGGTGGGGTAAATCAGCCCCAGCATTTT. Amino acids: CASSLAGGVNQPQHF.